The next 27 T cell receptor beta chains were all read from a single sample in a study of CD4+ T cells in melanoma (dated by TCRdb to between 2021 and 2024). The protocol used for the library was the immunoSEQ multiplex PCR assay. TCRdb stores this immuneACCESS table with in-frame sequences only. Part of the clones is absent; in the studies checked, under half of the shortfall reflects unresolved V genes, and no reason is known for the rest. For this sample the table gives about 10,000 clones, of which 78% were detected only once. The ten largest account for more than 20% of the sample. The specimen sequenced was cells from a culture (not recorded whether cultured in vitro). The receptors come from a human donor with melanoma.

With respect to this clone: At one end, the junction sequence differs from germline, possibly due to a read error. The chain links TRBV7-7 to TRBJ1-1; no firm D call. CDR3 length: 14 amino acids. The germline V gene has CDR1 SSHAT and CDR2 FNYEAQ (reference sequence). As DNA, the CDR3 is TGTGCTAGCAGCCAACCCCTGCACTACCCTGAAGCTTTCTTT. Translating it yields CASSQPLHYPEAFF. Filled out from reference TRBV7-7 and TRBJ1-1, the complete variable domain reads GAGVSQSPRYKVTKRGQDVTLRCDPISSHATLYWYQQALGQGPEFLTYFNYEAQPDKSGLPSDRFSAERPEGSISTLTIQRTEQRDSAMYRCASSQPLHYPEAFFGQGTRLTVV.

The chain has TRBV29-1 and TRBJ2-3; tentatively, D is TRBD1 (6 bases). Looked up from germline, CDR1 is SQVTM and CDR2 is ANQGSEA. The CDR3 sequence is 14 residues long. Trimming left V 7 bases short and J 1 base short, with 15 bases between. The CDR3 DNA follows: TGCAGCGGACAGGCCCGACAGGGCACAGATACGCAGTATTTT. It is translated as CSGQARQGTDTQYF.

For the CDR3, the DNA is TGCGCCAGCAGCTTGCACAGGACGAACACCGGGGAGCTGTTTTTT. It yields the protein CASSLHRTNTGELFF. The chain employs TRBV5-1 and TRBJ2-2; tentatively, D is TRBD1 (5 bases). CDR1 is SGHRS, CDR2 YFSETQ, per germline. This CDR3 is built from 15 residues. V shed 1 base and J shed 0 bases, with 7 bases lying between them.

The chain carries TRBV5-1 and TRBJ1-4; TRBD1 is a possible D gene (5 bases). This CDR3 comprises 15 residues. Trimming took 0 bases from V and 8 from J, leaving 14 bases between them. Germline lookup yields CDR1 SGHRS and CDR2 YFSETQ. Here the CDR3 reads CASSLGGQGSEKLFF. As DNA, the CDR3 is TGCGCCAGCAGCTTGGGTGGCCAGGGTAGCGAAAAACTGTTTTTT. Looking up the rest from reference TRBV5-1 and TRBJ1-4 gives the full variable domain: KAGVTQTPRYLIKTRGQQVTLSCSPISGHRSVSWYQQTPGQGLQFLFEYFSETQRNKGNFPGRFSGRQFSNSRSEMNVSTLELGDSALYLCASSLGGQGSEKLFFGSGTQLSVL.

This clone was seen more than once but under ten times. The rearrangement joins TRBV3-1 (or the pseudogene TRBV3-2) to TRBJ2-2; TRBD1 matches 8 bases. The V segment lost 4 bases and the J segment 4 bases; nucleotides outside the gene matches: 5. CDR3 size: 15 residues. The germline CDR1 and CDR2 sequences are LGHDT and YNNKEL (reference sequence). The CDR3 region is CASSPTGTGTGELFF. CDR3 nucleotides: TGTGCCAGCAGCCCAACCGGGACAGGCACCGGGGAGCTGTTTTTT.

CDR3: CASSSGQGAYGYTF. DNA for the CDR3: TGTGCCAGCTCATCAGGACAGGGGGCGTATGGCTACACCTTC. The rearrangement links TRBV18 to TRBJ1-2, with 11 bases identical to TRBD1. CDR3 size: 14 residues. In germline, CDR1 is KGHSH, CDR2 LQKENI. The J segment lost 5 bases and the V segment lost 5 bases, leaving 4 bases of the junction unmatched.

This clone was picked up a small number of times. The genes are TRBV29-1 and TRBJ2-7; tentatively, D is TRBD2 (6 bases). V lost 4 bases, J lost 4 bases, and 20 bases lay in between. This CDR3 comprises 15 residues. Germline-derived CDR1 and CDR2 are SQVTM and ANQGSEA. In DNA, the CDR3 is TGCAGCGTTGCCGGGACTCCGGATACGAGGTACGAGCAGTACTTC. Protein: CSVAGTPDTRYEQYF.

The rearrangement joins TRBV27 to TRBJ2-1; D is ambiguous. V was pared by 3 bases and J by 7 bases, with 10 bases between. The CDR3 sequence is 13 residues long. CDR1 is MNHEY and CDR2 is SMNVEV in the germline V gene (reference sequence). This CDR3 reads CASSFRPTNEQFF. The CDR3, as DNA: TGTGCCAGCAGTTTCCGTCCAACAAATGAGCAGTTCTTC.

The chain joins TRBV5-1 to TRBJ2-3, with TRBD1 as a possible D gene (7 bases). CDR3 length: 16 amino acids. V dropped 0 bases and J dropped 7 bases, with 18 bases sitting between them. CDR1 is SGHRS and CDR2 is YFSETQ in the germline V gene. Here the CDR3 DNA reads TGCGCCAGCAGCTTGGCCGGTCAGGGGGGTCTGAATACGCAGTATTTT. Translation gives CASSLAGQGGLNTQYF.

With respect to this clone: Additional DNA sequences in this sample encode the identical CDR3. The V gene is TRBV7-9, the J gene TRBJ1-3, with D unclear. This CDR3 has 15 amino acids. Trimming cost V 0 bases and J 0 bases, with 6 bases left between them. Germline V gene lookup returns CDR1 SEHNR and CDR2 FQNEAQ (reference sequence). This CDR3 is CASSLALTSGNTIYF. The CDR3 DNA sequence: TGTGCCAGCAGCTTAGCACTCACCTCTGGAAACACCATATATTTT. Combining the CDR3 with reference TRBV7-9 and TRBJ1-3 gives the whole variable domain DTGVSQNPRHKITKRGQNVTFRCDPISEHNRLYWYRQTLGQGPEFLTYFQNEAQLEKSRLLSDRFSAERPKGSFSTLEIQRTEQGDSAMYLCASSLALTSGNTIYFGEGSWLTVV.

The chain couples TRBV18 to TRBJ1-5; D is undetermined. V was clipped by 3 bases and J by 3 bases, with 12 bases between them. Germline V lookup: CDR1 KGHSH, CDR2 LQKENI. This CDR3 is 15 amino acids long. This chain's CDR3 is CASSPTTQTNQPQHF. CDR3 nucleotide sequence: TGTGCCAGCTCACCTACCACACAGACCAATCAGCCCCAGCATTTT.

The chain couples TRBV19 to TRBJ1-5; D is perhaps TRBD1 (5 bases). Germline V gene data show CDR1 as LNHDA and CDR2 as SQIVND (reference sequence). CDR3 length equals 13 residues. V was pared by 3 bases and J by 5 bases, with 8 bases between. Here the CDR3 DNA reads TGTGCCAGTAGTATGGGACCCTATCAGCCCCAGCATTTT. It translates to CASSMGPYQPQHF.

This clone is deemed medium-sized (0.01 to 0.1%). V usage is TRBV2 and J usage is TRBJ2-1, with TRBD1 identical over 7 bases. Unmatched junction bases numbered 5, after V lost 4 bases and J lost 5 bases. CDR1 SNHLY and CDR2 FYNNEI come from the germline V gene. The CDR3 covers 14 residues. The CDR3 sequence is CASSVEGADNEQFF. The DNA for the CDR3 is TGTGCCAGCAGTGTAGAGGGGGCCGACAATGAGCAGTTCTTC.

In its sample, this clone was seen a few times. The chain recombines TRBV3-1 (or the pseudogene TRBV3-2) with TRBJ2-5; D might be TRBD1 or TRBD2, each matching 6 bases. Trimming left V 0 bases short and J 6 bases short, with 17 bases between. Germline assignment: CDR1 LGHDT and CDR2 YNNKEL (reference sequence). The CDR3 runs 16 residues. The CDR3 nucleotides read TGTGCCAGCAGCCAAGAAAGTGGGGGGCGGACGAAGACCCAGTACTTC. Translation gives CASSQESGGRTKTQYF.

This chain joins TRBV5-4 and TRBJ2-5; 13 bases agree with TRBD2. V lost 1 base and J lost 3; bases outside the gene matches: 3. Germline CDR1 reads SGHNT; CDR2 reads YYREEE (reference sequence). The CDR3 loop spans 16 amino acids. The CDR3 reads CASSLPLAGGKETQYF. The CDR3 DNA reads TGTGCCAGCAGCTTGCCACTAGCGGGGGGGAAAGAGACCCAGTACTTC.

The chain links TRBV7-3 to TRBJ1-1, with D maybe TRBD1 (6 bases). The CDR3 consists of 15 residues. CDR1 is SGHTA and CDR2 is FQGTGA in the germline V gene. Trimming stripped 2 bases from V and 5 bases from J, with 15 bases between. CDR3 protein: CASSLGVTGQTEAFF. The CDR3, as DNA: TGTGCCAGCAGCTTAGGAGTGACAGGTCAAACTGAAGCTTTCTTT.

The chain uses TRBV18 and TRBJ1-2; TRBD1 agrees at 9 bases. This CDR3 region has 13 residues. The germline gives CDR1 KGHSH, CDR2 LQKENI. After removal of 5 bases from V and 5 bases from J, the junction contained 3 bases not matched to a gene. CDR3: CASSETGGYGYTF. The DNA of the CDR3 is TGTGCCAGCTCAGAGACAGGGGGATATGGCTACACCTTC.

The sample holds a few counts of this clone. The V gene is TRBV2, the J gene TRBJ1-5; the D is unclear. The CDR3 runs to 13 residues. CDR1 is SNHLY, CDR2 FYNNEI, per germline. Deletions cut 8 bases from V and 4 bases from J, with 12 bases between. Written as DNA, the CDR3 is TGTGCCAGCCTAACTGACGCTAATCAGCCCCAGCATTTT. Its protein is CASLTDANQPQHF.

This chain uses TRBV19 with TRBJ1-2, with no clear D. CDR1 and CDR2 from the germline V gene are LNHDA and SQIVND (reference sequence). V was pared by 7 bases and J by 8 bases, with 14 bases between. The CDR3 sequence is 12 residues long. The CDR3 nucleotides read TGTGCCAGTACCATGGGCCAGCTGGGCTACACCTTC. Translation gives CASTMGQLGYTF.

The chain combines TRBV10-1 with TRBJ1-6; D is perhaps TRBD1 (6 bases). The CDR3 totals 14 residues. Trimming pared 5 bases from V and 9 bases from J, leaving 14 bases between. Germline-derived CDR1 and CDR2 are WNHNN and SYGVQD (reference sequence). DNA of the CDR3: TGCGCCAGCAGTCCACAGGGATTGAGTTCACCCCTCCACTTT. Its translation is CASSPQGLSSPLHF.

This sequence joins TRBV6-1 and TRBJ1-1; the D is unclear. Trimming removed 3 bases from V and 1 base from J, with 9 bases in between. There are 14 residues in the CDR3. In germline, CDR1 is MNHNS, CDR2 SASEGT. The CDR3 here is CASSDGRRNTEAFF. The CDR3 DNA reads as TGTGCCAGCAGTGACGGACGGAGGAACACTGAAGCTTTCTTT.

The chain links TRBV5-6 to TRBJ2-3; D is tentatively TRBD1 or TRBD2 (5 bases each). Germline assignment: CDR1 SGHDT and CDR2 YYEEEE. V lost 4 bases to trimming and J lost 2 bases, with 14 bases between them. The CDR3 loop spans 15 amino acids. CDR3 in DNA: TGTGCCAGCAGCGGGGGTTTATTTTCCACAGATACGCAGTATTTT. Translating it yields CASSGGLFSTDTQYF.

This clone appeared a few times. The J gene is TRBJ1-2, the V gene TRBV9; a weak D match, TRBD1 (5 bases). Looked up from germline, CDR1 is SGDLS and CDR2 is YYNGEE. The CDR3 is made up of 11 amino acids. V was trimmed by 4 bases and J by 7 bases, leaving 8 bases between them. The CDR3 sequence: CASSSRGGYTF. For the CDR3, the DNA is TGTGCCAGCAGCTCGAGGGGTGGCTACACCTTC. Supplemented by reference TRBV9 and TRBJ1-2, the full variable domain reads DSGVTQTPKHLITATGQRVTLRCSPRSGDLSVYWYQQSLDQGLQFLIQYYNGEERAKGNILERFSAQQFPDLHSELNLSSLELGDSALYFCASSSRGGYTFGSGTRLTVV.

The rearrangement links TRBV27 to TRBJ1-6; D may be TRBD1 (6 bases). Germline V lookup: CDR1 MNHEY, CDR2 SMNVEV (reference sequence). The V gene lost 3 bases and the J gene lost 7 bases, with 13 bases spanning the gap. This CDR3 is built from 15 residues. CDR3 in DNA: TGTGCCAGCAGTTTCCGTGTAGGGGGAAATTCACCCCTCCACTTT. Translation: CASSFRVGGNSPLHF.

This clone was observed a single time. This chain joins TRBV7-8 and TRBJ2-7; 10 bases fit TRBD2. J was trimmed by 5 bases and V by 5 bases; bases with no gene match: 12. Germline V gene lookup returns CDR1 SGHVS and CDR2 FQNEAQ. The CDR3 extends over 16 amino acids. In DNA, the CDR3 is TGTGCCAGCAGCCGCGGGCTAGCGGGGGTCTATGACGAGCAGTACTTC. This codes for CASSRGLAGVYDEQYF.

The chain combines TRBV27 with TRBJ2-1; TRBD2 is a possible D gene (6 bases). CDR1 MNHEY and CDR2 SMNVEV come from the germline V gene (reference sequence). Trimming left V 1 base short and J 6 bases short, with 13 bases between. The CDR3 has 15 residues. CDR3 sequence reads: CASSLFGGRINEQFF. In nucleotides, the CDR3 is TGTGCCAGCAGTTTATTTGGGGGGAGGATCAATGAGCAGTTCTTC.

The chain links TRBV3-1 (or the pseudogene TRBV3-2) to TRBJ2-1; TRBD2 matches at 7 bases. Germline V gene lookup returns CDR1 LGHDT and CDR2 YNNKEL (reference sequence). This CDR3 has 17 residues. V was clipped by 2 bases and J by 4 bases; unmatched bases: 11. The CDR3 nucleotides are TGTGCCAGCAGCCAATGGTTAGGCGGGGGAGTTTACAATGAGCAGTTCTTC. It encodes CASSQWLGGGVYNEQFF.